This passage covers 29 T cell receptor beta chains from one sample sequenced in a study of graft-versus-host responses after intestinal transplantation. Intraepithelial and lamina propria lymphocytes were isolated from graft specimens. The method was immunoSEQ multiplex PCR; TCRdb's version includes in-frame clones alone and lacks a portion of them. The data hold 35,000 to 40,000 clones, with approximately 90% observed a single time. The input for sequencing was ileum tissue, taken approximately 210 days after intestinal transplant. Receptors originate from a human patient who received an intestinal transplant, so some T cells may come from the graft donor.

This chain uses TRBV19 with TRBJ2-3; 9 bases fit TRBD2. This CDR3 contains 15 residues. From germline, CDR1 is LNHDA and CDR2 SQIVND (reference sequence). V was clipped by 1 base and J by 6 bases; unmatched bases: 5. In nucleotides, the CDR3 is TGTGCCAGTAGTATAGGGGGGACTAGCAGCGATACGCAGTATTTT. Translating it yields CASSIGGTSSDTQYF.

V gene TRBV9 combines with J gene TRBJ2-5; D gene unclear. Germline CDR1 and CDR2: SGDLS and YYNGEE. V gave up 0 bases and J gave up 4 bases, with 4 bases separating them. This CDR3 is 12 amino acids long. CDR3 residues: CASSVGGETQYF. CDR3 nucleotide sequence: TGTGCCAGCAGCGTAGGGGGAGAGACCCAGTACTTC.

The V and J genes are TRBV5-1 and TRBJ2-5, with TRBD2 matching over 7 bases. Trimming removed 0 bases from V and 7 bases from J; junction bases left unmatched: 12. The CDR3 runs to 16 residues. Per germline, CDR1 SGHRS and CDR2 YFSETQ. The CDR3 sequence is CASSLAASAQRGTQYF. DNA of the CDR3: TGCGCCAGCAGCTTGGCGGCTAGCGCCCAGCGGGGGACCCAGTACTTC.

CDR3 residues: CASSQETQNTEAFF. In nucleotides, the CDR3 is TGCGCCAGCAGCCAAGAAACACAGAACACTGAAGCTTTCTTT. V and J are TRBV4-1 and TRBJ1-1; unclear D gene. CDR1 MGHRA and CDR2 YSYEKL come from the germline V gene. Trimming cost V 0 bases and J 1 base, with 6 bases left between them. There are 14 residues in the CDR3.

V gene TRBV30 combines with J gene TRBJ2-5; TRBD2 might be the D (7 bases). CDR1 is GTSNPN, CDR2 SVGIG, per germline (reference sequence). This CDR3 region has 16 residues. V was pared by 0 bases and J by 7 bases, with 21 bases between. This chain's CDR3 is CAWSVLRGANGGTQYF. The CDR3, as DNA: TGTGCCTGGAGTGTTTTACGGGGGGCAAACGGCGGGACCCAGTACTTC.

The CDR3 region has the DNA TGTGCCAGCAGTCCCCGGGGAGTGGGAGTCTCCTACGAGCAGTACTTC. Translating it yields CASSPRGVGVSYEQYF. V gene TRBV28 combines with J gene TRBJ2-7; the D gene is possibly TRBD2 (5 bases). This CDR3 has 16 amino acids. Per the germline V gene, CDR1 is MDHEN and CDR2 is SYDVKM. V lost 5 bases and J 0 bases, leaving 17 bases between the germline ends.

The chain carries TRBV7-6 and TRBJ2-7, with D maybe TRBD2 (6 bases). The CDR3 has 13 residues. V was cut by 5 bases and J by 3 bases, with 11 bases left in between. From germline, CDR1 is SGHVS and CDR2 FNYEAQ. CDR3 residues: CASSAGPIYEQYF. CDR3 in DNA: TGTGCCAGCAGCGCGGGACCTATCTACGAGCAGTACTTC. Based on the CDR3 plus reference TRBV7-6 and TRBJ2-7, the full variable domain is GAGVSQSPRYKVTKRGQDVALRCDPISGHVSLYWYRQALGQGPEFLTYFNYEAQQDKSGLPNDRFSAERPEGSISTLTIQRTEQRDSAMYRCASSAGPIYEQYFGPGTRLTVT.

The CDR3 DNA is TGTGCCAGCAGTTCCCCTGGGAAGGAATCCTACAATGAGCAGTTCTTC. As protein: CASSSPGKESYNEQFF. This chain links TRBV6-5 with TRBJ2-1; D is uncertain. V was clipped by 4 bases and J by 1 base, with 14 bases between them. CDR1 and CDR2 (germline): MNHEY, SVGAGI. This CDR3 spans 16 amino acids.

This clone has more than one count but fewer than ten. V and J are TRBV5-6 and TRBJ2-3, with D perhaps given as TRBD1 or TRBD2 (5 bases each). Germline loops: CDR1 SGHDT, CDR2 YYEEEE. The germline V and J ends were trimmed by 1 base and 1 base, with 7 bases remaining between them. The CDR3 covers 14 residues. The CDR3 reads CASSLRGGTDTQYF. The CDR3 bases are TGTGCCAGCAGCTTGAGAGGGGGCACAGATACGCAGTATTTT.

The J gene is TRBJ1-5, the V gene TRBV28; D perhaps matches TRBD1 (6 bases). V gave up 3 bases and J gave up 2 bases, with 11 bases separating them. Germline V gene lookup returns CDR1 MDHEN and CDR2 SYDVKM. The CDR3 contains 15 residues. As DNA, the CDR3 is TGTGCCAGCAGTTTTTGGGGGGCGGGCAATCAGCCCCAGCATTTT. Translated, it gives CASSFWGAGNQPQHF.

The DNA of the CDR3 is TGTGCCAGCAGCCCACGGCCGGGGACAGGGGGTGGCTACACCTTC. Residues: CASSPRPGTGGGYTF. The chain links TRBV9 to TRBJ1-2; TRBD1 aligns across 11 bases. V shed 4 bases, J shed 7 bases, and the junction held 9 bases outside the gene matches. The CDR3 is 15 residues long. Germline-derived CDR1 and CDR2 are SGDLS and YYNGEE.

The CDR3 loop is CASSLAGGALAGELFF. DNA for the CDR3: TGTGCCAGCAGTTTGGCCGGGGGGGCTCTGGCCGGGGAGCTGTTTTTT. The genes are TRBV28 and TRBJ2-2; TRBD2 matches at 8 bases. CDR3 length equals 16 residues. Trimming at V came to 3 bases and at J to 6 bases, leaving 9 bases not matched to a gene. The germline CDR1 and CDR2 sequences are MDHEN and SYDVKM.

This clone was found once. The chain joins TRBV13 to TRBJ2-5; 15 positions match TRBD2. The CDR3 runs to 16 residues. V lost 2 bases and J lost 5; bases outside the gene matches: 3. The germline CDR1 and CDR2 sequences are PRHDT and FYEKMQ (reference sequence). The CDR3 DNA follows: TGTGCCAGCAGCTTAAGCGGACTAGCGGGAGGGGAGACCCAGTACTTC. It yields the protein CASSLSGLAGGETQYF.

With respect to this clone: This CDR3 is missing its conserved last phenylalanine or tryptophan, likely due to a read error. The CDR3 loop reads CASRAWGFGSPLHL. In DNA form, the CDR3 reads TGTGCCAGCCGCGCTTGGGGTTTTGGATCACCCCTCCACCTT. The rearrangement links TRBV5-6 to TRBJ1-6, with unresolved D. The V end lost 7 bases, the J end lost 10 bases, and 18 bases lay between the germline ends. Germline CDR1 SGHDT, CDR2 YYEEEE. The CDR3 consists of 14 residues.

V gene TRBV4-2 combines with J gene TRBJ2-3; D is perhaps TRBD1 (5 bases). The CDR3 sequence is 14 residues long. Trimming left V 0 bases short and J 6 bases short, with 10 bases between. Germline CDR1 is LGHNA and CDR2 is YNFKEQ. CDR3 residues: CASSQDYRMDTQYF. The CDR3, as DNA: TGTGCCAGCAGCCAAGATTACAGGATGGATACGCAGTATTTT.

The chain links TRBV5-6 to TRBJ2-7; 7 bases agree with TRBD1. The germline V gene has CDR1 SGHDT and CDR2 YYEEEE. J lost 3 bases, V lost 5 bases, and 8 bases had no gene match. The CDR3 is 14 amino acids. The chain's CDR3 is CASRSRDRHYEQYF. The DNA of the CDR3 is TGTGCCAGCAGGTCCCGGGACAGACACTACGAGCAGTACTTC.

This sequence joins TRBV12-2 and TRBJ2-1; no check of the table's D call, TRBD1, against the DNA was made. TRBV12-2 is a pseudogene. The CDR3 extends over 17 amino acids. CDR3 protein: CASRPRTGGYSYNEQFF. The CDR3 nucleotides are TGTGCAAGTCGCCCGAGGACAGGGGGCTACTCCTACAATGAGCAGTTCTTC.

The chain joins TRBV6-5 to TRBJ2-5; no clear D gene. CDR1 MNHEY and CDR2 SVGAGI come from the germline V gene. V gave up 0 bases and J gave up 1 base, with 12 bases separating them. The CDR3 is 16 residues long. The CDR3 DNA reads TGTGCCAGCAGTTACTCGAGAAGGAACTTCCAAGAGACCCAGTACTTC. This translates into CASSYSRRNFQETQYF.

Here the CDR3 DNA reads TGTGCCAGCAGCTTGGTTGGGCAGCCCCAGCATTTT. Translating it yields CASSLVGQPQHF. The chain couples TRBV5-8 to TRBJ1-5; D uncertain. V gave up 0 bases and J gave up 7 bases, with 5 bases separating them. Germline-derived CDR1 and CDR2 are SGHTS and YDEGEE. The CDR3 has 12 amino acids.

The chain carries TRBV29-1 and TRBJ2-5; D possibly corresponds to TRBD2 (7 bases). Trimming removed 5 bases at V and 7 bases at J, with 14 bases between. Looked up from germline, CDR1 is SQVTM and CDR2 is ANQGSEA. The CDR3 runs 12 residues. DNA for the CDR3: TGCAGCGTTAACAGGGAGGGTGGGACCCAGTACTTC. It encodes CSVNREGGTQYF.

The genes are TRBV27 and TRBJ2-3; possibly TRBD2 for D (5 bases). This CDR3 comprises 13 residues. Looked up from germline, CDR1 is MNHEY and CDR2 is SMNVEV (reference sequence). The ends were cut back, 6 bases at V and 4 bases at J, with 11 bases in the middle. CDR3 coding DNA: TGTGCCAGCAGACCCCGCGGGTCAGATACGCAGTATTTT. The encoded protein is CASRPRGSDTQYF.

CDR3 residues: CASSSISGTDTQYF. CDR3 DNA sequence: TGTGCCAGCAGTTCTATCTCGGGCACAGATACGCAGTATTTT. V gene TRBV28 combines with J gene TRBJ2-3; the D is unclear. CDR3 size: 14 residues. V was cut by 4 bases and J by 1 base, with 9 bases left in between. Germline-derived CDR1 and CDR2 are MDHEN and SYDVKM.

J is TRBJ1-5 and V is TRBV27; TRBD1 is a possible D gene (6 bases). Germline V gene sequence: CDR1 MNHEY, CDR2 SMNVEV (reference sequence). The CDR3 is 16 residues long. V lost 6 bases and J lost 0, with 15 bases in between. CDR3 region: CASSLRGDNSNQPQHF. The CDR3 DNA is TGTGCCAGCAGCTTAAGGGGGGATAATAGCAATCAGCCCCAGCATTTT.

In this sample, this clone turned up a few times. The chain joins TRBV29-1 to TRBJ2-7; a possible D gene is TRBD1 (5 bases). V was cut by 4 bases and J by 1 base, with 8 bases left in between. Germline-derived CDR1 and CDR2 are SQVTM and ANQGSEA. The CDR3 spans 12 residues. This chain's CDR3 is CSVGQFSYEQYF. CDR3 in DNA: TGCAGCGTTGGACAGTTTTCCTACGAGCAGTACTTC.

This chain uses TRBV6-5 with TRBJ2-5; 10 bases are shared with TRBD2. The CDR3 is 16 amino acids. CDR1 MNHEY and CDR2 SVGAGI come from the germline V gene. V was pared by 0 bases and J by 5 bases, with 6 bases of the junction left unmatched. This chain's CDR3 is CASSYSASGSAETQYF. In nucleotides, the CDR3 is TGTGCCAGCAGTTACTCGGCTAGCGGGAGTGCGGAGACCCAGTACTTC.

The chain couples TRBV6-5 to TRBJ1-1, with a tentative D call TRBD1 (5 bases). The CDR3 has 13 amino acids. V was trimmed by 7 bases and J by 6 bases, leaving 15 bases between them. CDR1 is MNHEY, CDR2 SVGAGI, per germline. The DNA of the CDR3 is TGTGCCAGCATCTCAAGGGGAAGGTCTGAAGCTTTCTTT. It codes for CASISRGRSEAFF.

The chain links TRBV29-1 to TRBJ2-7; either TRBD1 or TRBD2 may fit D (5 bases each). The V gene's germline CDR1 is SQVTM and CDR2 ANQGSEA. The V end was cut by 6 bases, the J end by 2 bases, with 20 bases between. This CDR3 is built from 15 residues. The CDR3 protein is CSVGERGRDPYEQYF. DNA for the CDR3: TGCAGCGTGGGGGAGAGGGGTAGGGATCCCTACGAGCAGTACTTC.

V is TRBV5-4 and J is TRBJ2-2, with 7 positions matching TRBD2. Germline V gene sequence: CDR1 SGHNT, CDR2 YYREEE (reference sequence). V dropped 4 bases and J dropped 6; count of bases not matched to a gene: 9. This CDR3 contains 15 residues. CDR3: CASSPGLVAAGELFF. In nucleotides, the CDR3 is TGTGCCAGCAGCCCAGGACTAGTCGCGGCCGGGGAGCTGTTTTTT.

The chain couples TRBV7-9 to TRBJ2-5; a possible D gene is TRBD1 (6 bases). Germline V lookup: CDR1 SEHNR, CDR2 FQNEAQ (reference sequence). V was shortened by 5 bases and J by 1 base, with 17 bases between the two germline ends. This CDR3 has 16 amino acids. The CDR3 DNA sequence: TGTGCCAGCAGCCTACTCCTTACAGGGCTCCAAGAGACCCAGTACTTC. Translation: CASSLLLTGLQETQYF.